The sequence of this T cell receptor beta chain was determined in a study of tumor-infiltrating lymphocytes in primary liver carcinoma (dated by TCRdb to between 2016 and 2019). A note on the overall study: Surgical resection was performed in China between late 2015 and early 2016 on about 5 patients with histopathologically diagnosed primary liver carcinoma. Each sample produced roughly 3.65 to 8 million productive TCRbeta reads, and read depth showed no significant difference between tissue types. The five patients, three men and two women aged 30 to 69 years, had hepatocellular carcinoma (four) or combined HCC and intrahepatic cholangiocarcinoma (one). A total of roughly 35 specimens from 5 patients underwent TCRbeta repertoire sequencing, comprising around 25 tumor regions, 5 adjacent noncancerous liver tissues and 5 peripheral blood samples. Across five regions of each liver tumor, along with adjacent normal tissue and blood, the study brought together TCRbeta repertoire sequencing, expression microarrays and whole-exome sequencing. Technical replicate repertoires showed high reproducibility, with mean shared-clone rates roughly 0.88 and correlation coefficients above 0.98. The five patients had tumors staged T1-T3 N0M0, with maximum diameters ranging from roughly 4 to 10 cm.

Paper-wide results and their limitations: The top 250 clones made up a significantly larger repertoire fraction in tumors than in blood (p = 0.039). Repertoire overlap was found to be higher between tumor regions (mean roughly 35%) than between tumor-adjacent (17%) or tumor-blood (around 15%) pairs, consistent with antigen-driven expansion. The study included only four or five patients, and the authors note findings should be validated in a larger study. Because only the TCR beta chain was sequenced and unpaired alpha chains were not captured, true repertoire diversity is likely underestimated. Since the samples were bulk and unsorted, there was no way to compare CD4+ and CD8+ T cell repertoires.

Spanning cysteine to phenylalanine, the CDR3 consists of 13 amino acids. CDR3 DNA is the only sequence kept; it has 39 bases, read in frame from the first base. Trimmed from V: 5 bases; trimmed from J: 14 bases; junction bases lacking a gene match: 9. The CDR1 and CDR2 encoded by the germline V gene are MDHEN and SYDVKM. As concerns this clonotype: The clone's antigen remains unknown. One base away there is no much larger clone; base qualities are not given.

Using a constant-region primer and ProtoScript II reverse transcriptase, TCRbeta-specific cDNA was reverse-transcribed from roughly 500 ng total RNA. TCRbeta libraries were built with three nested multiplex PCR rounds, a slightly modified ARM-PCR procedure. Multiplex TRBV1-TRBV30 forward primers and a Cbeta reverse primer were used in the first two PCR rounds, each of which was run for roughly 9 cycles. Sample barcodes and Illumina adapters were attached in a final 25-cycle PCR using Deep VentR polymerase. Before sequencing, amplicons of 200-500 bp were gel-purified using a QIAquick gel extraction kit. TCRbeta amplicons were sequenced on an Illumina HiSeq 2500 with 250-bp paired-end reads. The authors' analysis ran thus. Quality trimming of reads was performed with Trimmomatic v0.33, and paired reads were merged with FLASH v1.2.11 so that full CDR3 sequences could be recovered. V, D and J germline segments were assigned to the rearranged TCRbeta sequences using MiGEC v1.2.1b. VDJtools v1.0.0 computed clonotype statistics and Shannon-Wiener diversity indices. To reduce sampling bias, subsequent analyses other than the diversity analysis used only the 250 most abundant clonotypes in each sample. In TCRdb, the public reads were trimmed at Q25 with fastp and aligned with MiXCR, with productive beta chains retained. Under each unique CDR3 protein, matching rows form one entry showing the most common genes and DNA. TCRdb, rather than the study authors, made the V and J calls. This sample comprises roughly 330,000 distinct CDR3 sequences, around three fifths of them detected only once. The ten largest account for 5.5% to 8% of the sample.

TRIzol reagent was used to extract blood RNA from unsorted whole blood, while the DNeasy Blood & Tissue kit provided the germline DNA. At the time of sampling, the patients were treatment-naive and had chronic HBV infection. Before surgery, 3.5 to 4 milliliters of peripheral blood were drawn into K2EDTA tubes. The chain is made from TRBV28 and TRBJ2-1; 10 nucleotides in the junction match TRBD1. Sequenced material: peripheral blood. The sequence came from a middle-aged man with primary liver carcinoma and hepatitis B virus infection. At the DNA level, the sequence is TGTGCCAGCAGTCATTATTCCGGGACAGGGGAGTTCTTC. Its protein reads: CASSHYSGTGEFF.